Following are 32 T cell receptor beta chains from one sample sequenced in a study of shared clonotypes between healthy human individuals (dated by TCRdb to between 2020 and 2021). Libraries were constructed by the immunoSEQ multiplex PCR assay. The table comes from immuneACCESS by way of TCRdb, which keeps in-frame sequences with V and J called. Part of the clones is missing from these tables; in studies checked, under half for an unresolved V gene and the rest for unknown reasons. Here the sample has under 1,100,000 clones; approximately 70% occur a single time. The top ten clones comprise about 1.5% of the sample. The sample taken for sequencing was memory CD4+ T cells sorted from blood. According to the study, the label for this sample's cell subset or site signals: CD45RA-negative fraction. These receptors were obtained from a man younger than 35 in good health.

The CDR3 here is CASSLYKGDGGAEAFF. The CDR3 nucleotides are TGTGCCAGCAGTTTATATAAAGGGGACGGGGGTGCTGAAGCTTTCTTT. The rearrangement joins TRBV28 to TRBJ1-1; weak D call: TRBD1 (5 bases). Per the germline V gene, CDR1 is MDHEN and CDR2 is SYDVKM. The CDR3 is made up of 16 amino acids. The V end lost 1 base, the J end lost 6 bases, and 18 bases lay between the germline ends.

V usage is TRBV5-1 and J usage is TRBJ2-3; D is unresolved. Per the germline V gene, CDR1 is SGHRS and CDR2 is YFSETQ. The V gene lost 4 bases and the J gene lost 2 bases, with 5 bases spanning the gap. This CDR3 spans 12 amino acids. Here the CDR3 DNA reads TGCGCCAGCAGCAAAGACACAGATACGCAGTATTTT. Protein: CASSKDTDTQYF.

The V gene is TRBV19, the J gene TRBJ1-2; possible D gene TRBD1, 6 bases. The CDR3 consists of 18 residues. Per the germline V gene, CDR1 is LNHDA and CDR2 is SQIVND (reference sequence). The ends were cut back, 4 bases at V and 4 bases at J, with 25 bases in the middle. The DNA of the CDR3 is TGTGCCAGTAGTAAATTCTCCGGGACAACGGGTTTCATCTATGGCTACACCTTC. It translates to CASSKFSGTTGFIYGYTF.

The V gene is TRBV7-8, the J gene TRBJ1-1; a possible D gene is TRBD1 (5 bases). V shed 5 bases and J shed 1 base, with 17 bases lying between them. The CDR3 spans 16 residues. CDR1 is SGHVS and CDR2 is FQNEAQ in the germline V gene. In DNA, the CDR3 is TGTGCCAGCAGCATGGGGGTGGCAGGGACGAACACTGAAGCTTTCTTT. Its protein product is CASSMGVAGTNTEAFF.

The J gene is TRBJ2-7, the V gene TRBV30; perhaps TRBD2 as D (6 bases). Germline CDR1 is GTSNPN and CDR2 is SVGIG (reference sequence). V lost 8 bases to trimming and J lost 1 base, with 12 bases between them. The CDR3 sequence is 12 residues long. As DNA, the CDR3 is TGTGCCGGGGGGACTCATTCCTACGAGCAGTACTTC. Its translation: CAGGTHSYEQYF.

There are a few counts of this clone. The same CDR3 arises from other DNA sequences in this sample as well. CDR3 bases: TGTGCCACCAGCCGGGACAATCAGCCCCAGCATTTT. This translates into CATSRDNQPQHF. The chain combines TRBV15 with TRBJ1-5; D ambiguous. CDR1 and CDR2 (germline): LNHNV, YYDKDF (reference sequence). The CDR3 has 12 residues. With 5 bases removed from V and 3 bases from J, the gap between germline ends came to 5 bases.

The genes are TRBV23-1 and TRBJ1-5; perhaps TRBD1 as D (5 bases). TRBV23-1 is an ORF; its function is uncertain. CDR3 length: 13 amino acids. Trimming left V 11 bases short and J 6 bases short, with 17 bases between. The CDR3 here is CAFPEGSFQPQHF. The CDR3 nucleotides read TGCGCCTTTCCGGAGGGGAGCTTTCAGCCCCAGCATTTT.

The chain joins TRBV7-3 to TRBJ1-6; a weak D match, TRBD1 (5 bases). V gave up 1 base and J gave up 9 bases, with 13 bases separating them. The CDR3 covers 15 residues. The germline V gene encodes CDR1 SGHTA and CDR2 FQGTGA. Written as DNA, the CDR3 is TGTGCCAGCAGCTTAAGCGGGACGACCAGTTCACCCCTCCACTTT. This sequence encodes CASSLSGTTSSPLHF.

This clone has at least ten counts. The genes are TRBV28 and TRBJ2-7; TRBD1 matches 8 bases. Per the germline V gene, CDR1 is MDHEN and CDR2 is SYDVKM. CDR3 length: 14 residues. Unmatched junction bases numbered 7, after V lost 7 bases and J lost 2 bases. CDR3 sequence: CASTWGDRTYEQYF. The CDR3 DNA reads as TGTGCCAGCACCTGGGGGGACAGGACCTACGAGCAGTACTTC.

This chain uses TRBV6-5 with TRBJ2-1, with TRBD2 identical over 7 bases. V shed 5 bases, J shed 10 bases, and the junction held 5 bases outside the gene matches. Germline assignment: CDR1 MNHEY and CDR2 SVGAGI. The CDR3 contains 12 residues. The CDR3 nucleotides read TGTGCCAGCAGTCGAAGAGCGGGGGAGCAGTTCTTC. As protein: CASSRRAGEQFF.

V is TRBV11-2 and J is TRBJ2-7; perhaps TRBD1 as D (6 bases). V gave up 3 bases and J gave up 3 bases, with 15 bases separating them. Germline CDR1 is SGHAT and CDR2 is FQNNGV. The CDR3 is 15 amino acids. For the CDR3, the DNA is TGTGCCAGCAGCTTCGGGACAAAGGGAGTCTACGAGCAGTACTTC. Its protein is CASSFGTKGVYEQYF.

Comments on this clone: A far larger clone is one nucleotide away, so this likely arose from a read error. The same CDR3 also results from other DNA sequences found in this sample. V usage is TRBV11-2 and J usage is TRBJ2-2; D call uncertain. Germline loops: CDR1 SGHAT, CDR2 FQNNGV. This CDR3 region has 12 residues. Trimming pared 3 bases from V and 5 bases from J, leaving 4 bases between. The chain's CDR3 is CASSLGTGELFF. The CDR3 nucleotides are TGTGCCAGCAGCTTGGGTACCGGGGAGCTGTTTTTT.

Notes on this clone: Different DNA sequences within this sample yield the same CDR3. The gene calls are TRBV9 and TRBJ2-2, with 10 bases lining up with TRBD2. The CDR3 spans 14 residues. Unmatched junction bases numbered 2, after V lost 4 bases and J lost 5 bases. Germline CDR1 and CDR2: SGDLS and YYNGEE. The CDR3 region is CASSPGLATGELFF. CDR3 bases: TGTGCCAGCAGCCCGGGACTAGCGACCGGGGAGCTGTTTTTT.

This chain joins TRBV29-1 and TRBJ1-1, with 7 bases matching TRBD1. The CDR3 has 14 residues. Trimming cost V 4 bases and J 3 bases; bases outside gene matches: 8. Germline CDR1 reads SQVTM; CDR2 reads ANQGSEA. DNA for the CDR3: TGCAGCGTTGTAAATAAGGGGGCGGACACTGAAGCTTTCTTT. Protein: CSVVNKGADTEAFF.

This clone was recorded many times. The chain links TRBV13 to TRBJ2-7; a weak D match, TRBD2 (6 bases). The V and J ends lost 5 bases and 1 base respectively, with 21 bases between them. The length of the CDR3 is 17 residues. Germline CDR1 and CDR2: PRHDT and FYEKMQ (reference sequence). CDR3 DNA: TGTGCCAGCAGCACTACAGGATCGGCGGGAACATCCTACGAGCAGTACTTC. It specifies CASSTTGSAGTSYEQYF.

J is TRBJ2-1 and V is TRBV11-2; 11 positions match TRBD1. The CDR3 consists of 14 residues. V gave up 5 bases and J gave up 6 bases; unmatched junction bases: 3. The germline V gene has CDR1 SGHAT and CDR2 FQNNGV. CDR3 region: CASSLDRGLNEQFF. The CDR3 DNA follows: TGTGCCAGCAGCCTGGACAGGGGGCTCAATGAGCAGTTCTTC.

The V gene is TRBV5-6, the J gene TRBJ1-1; TRBD1 aligns across 7 bases. The V segment lost 1 base and the J segment 6 bases; nucleotides outside the gene matches: 9. Germline V gene data show CDR1 as SGHDT and CDR2 as YYEEEE. CDR3 length equals 15 residues. In DNA form, the CDR3 reads TGTGCCAGCAGCTTGCGGAGGGGGCTGGTTTCTGAAGCTTTCTTT. Amino acid sequence: CASSLRRGLVSEAFF.

This clone has just a few counts. The genes are TRBV2 and TRBJ1-2; 9 nucleotides align to TRBD1. Trimming removed 9 bases from V and 4 bases from J; junction bases left unmatched: 3. The CDR3 totals 12 residues. Germline-derived CDR1 and CDR2 are SNHLY and FYNNEI. CDR3 region: CASKTGGYGYTF. The DNA of the CDR3 is TGTGCCAGTAAGACAGGGGGCTATGGCTACACCTTC.

On this clone: Additional DNA sequences in this sample encode the identical CDR3. CDR3 DNA sequence: TGTGCCAGCAGTTTAGTATCCTCCTATAATTCACCCCTCCACTTT. Translated, it gives CASSLVSSYNSPLHF. The chain combines TRBV28 with TRBJ1-6; D is undetermined. In germline, CDR1 is MDHEN, CDR2 SYDVKM. V gave up 2 bases and J gave up 0 bases, with 5 bases separating them. This CDR3 is 15 amino acids long.

In this sample, this clone turned up once. The chain links TRBV25-1 to TRBJ1-1, with 8 bases fitting TRBD1. Germline V gives CDR1 MGHDK, CDR2 SYGVNS. Trimming took 4 bases from V and 5 from J; bases not matched to a gene: 3. The CDR3 contains 13 residues. The CDR3 region has the DNA TGTGCCAGCAGTGGGAACAGGGGGACTGAAGCTTTCTTT. It translates to CASSGNRGTEAFF.

The gene calls are TRBV19 and TRBJ1-4; D not certain. V lost 5 bases to trimming and J lost 8 bases, with 21 bases between them. This CDR3 region has 16 residues. In germline, CDR1 is LNHDA, CDR2 SQIVND (reference sequence). CDR3 nucleotide sequence: TGTGCCAGTAGTCCTCGAGACGGGAGGCTCCAGGAAAAACTGTTTTTT. Its protein is CASSPRDGRLQEKLFF.

The rearrangement uses TRBV4-2 and TRBJ1-2, with TRBD1 identical over 8 bases. This CDR3 has 15 amino acids. Germline V CDR1 and CDR2: LGHNA, YNFKEQ. Trimming at V came to 1 base and at J to 4 bases, leaving 5 bases not matched to a gene. In nucleotides, the CDR3 is TGTGCCAGCAGCCAAGGGGCAGGGGGCGGCTATGGCTACACCTTC. Translation: CASSQGAGGGYGYTF.

The chain is built from TRBV7-8 and TRBJ2-3; the match to TRBD2 covers 8 bases. With V trimmed by 2 bases and J by 6 bases, 13 bases remained unmatched. The germline gives CDR1 SGHVS, CDR2 FQNEAQ. The CDR3 totals 17 residues. CDR3 residues: CASSLNAGGHFPDTQYF. The CDR3 DNA sequence: TGTGCCAGCAGCTTAAATGCGGGAGGCCACTTTCCGGATACGCAGTATTTT.

On this clone: The junction departs from the called germline gene at one end, perhaps through a read error. V and J are TRBV7-7 and TRBJ1-1; no definite D call. The CDR3 sequence is 15 residues long. Germline lookup yields CDR1 SSHAT and CDR2 FNYEAQ (reference sequence). CDR3 sequence reads: CASSLLQDKKTEAFF. The CDR3 nucleotides read TGTGCTAGCAGCTTATTGCAGGATAAGAAGACTGAAGCTTTCTTT. The variable domain in full, completed from reference TRBV7-7 and TRBJ1-1, reads GAGVSQSPRYKVTKRGQDVTLRCDPISSHATLYWYQQALGQGPEFLTYFNYEAQPDKSGLPSDRFSAERPEGSISTLTIQRTEQRDSAMYRCASSLLQDKKTEAFFGQGTRLTVV.

On this clone: Other nucleotide sequences in the sample specify the same CDR3. The chain employs TRBV18 and TRBJ2-5; D is uncertain. V lost 2 bases and J lost 5, with 6 bases in between. Germline V gene sequence: CDR1 KGHSH, CDR2 LQKENI. The CDR3 is made up of 12 amino acids. CDR3 in DNA: TGTGCCAGCTCACCAGAGGAGGAGACCCAGTACTTC. It yields the protein CASSPEEETQYF. Looking up the rest from reference TRBV18 and TRBJ2-5 gives the full variable domain: NAGVMQNPRHLVRRRGQEARLRCSPMKGHSHVYWYRQLPEEGLKFMVYLQKENIIDESGMPKERFSAEFPKEGPSILRIQQVVRGDSAAYFCASSPEEETQYFGPGTRLLVL.

The rearrangement joins TRBV5-1 to TRBJ2-1; D perhaps matches TRBD1 (6 bases). There are 13 residues in the CDR3. From germline, CDR1 is SGHRS and CDR2 YFSETQ. Trimming removed 5 bases at V and 5 bases at J, with 11 bases between. CDR3 protein: CASRLGTNNEQFF. The CDR3 nucleotides read TGCGCCAGCAGACTTGGGACAAACAATGAGCAGTTCTTC. The full variable domain, with the rest looked up from reference TRBV5-1 and TRBJ2-1, is KAGVTQTPRYLIKTRGQQVTLSCSPISGHRSVSWYQQTPGQGLQFLFEYFSETQRNKGNFPGRFSGRQFSNSRSEMNVSTLELGDSALYLCASRLGTNNEQFFGPGTRLTVL.

The gene calls are TRBV7-9 and TRBJ2-1, with TRBD1 identical over 7 bases. V was clipped by 6 bases and J by 5 bases; unmatched bases: 7. There are 14 residues in the CDR3. Germline CDR1 is SEHNR and CDR2 is FQNEAQ (reference sequence). For the CDR3, the DNA is TGTGCCAGCAGTCCCGGACAGGCCAACAATGAGCAGTTCTTC. Translated: CASSPGQANNEQFF.

The chain uses TRBV30 and TRBJ1-6; TRBD1 is a possible D gene (6 bases). The length of the CDR3 is 14 residues. CDR1 and CDR2 (germline): GTSNPN, SVGIG (reference sequence). The V end lost 5 bases, the J end lost 7 bases, and 15 bases lay between the germline ends. Here the CDR3 reads CAWRRDMVNSPLHF. For the CDR3, the DNA is TGTGCCTGGCGCCGGGACATGGTAAATTCACCCCTCCACTTT. Complete variable domain (other parts from reference TRBV30 and TRBJ1-6): SQTIHQWPATLVQPVGSPLSLECTVEGTSNPNLYWYRQAAGRGLQLLFYSVGIGQISSEVPQNLSASRPQDRQFILSSKKLLLSDSGFYLCAWRRDMVNSPLHFGNGTRLTVT.

This clone was observed a few times. This chain's CDR3 is CSIRGQYEQYF. CDR3 DNA: TGCAGTATTCGAGGGCAGTACGAGCAGTACTTC. The chain combines TRBV20-1 with TRBJ2-7; possible D gene TRBD2, 5 bases. This CDR3 contains 11 residues. Trimming took off 8 bases at V and 4 bases at J, with 12 bases between the two ends. Germline V gives CDR1 DFQATT, CDR2 SNEGSKA (reference sequence).

About this clone itself: One base away lies a much larger clone, so this may be a sequencing read error. Other DNA variants within this sample encode the same CDR3. The chain has TRBV7-2 and TRBJ1-2; no clear D gene. Germline assignment: CDR1 SGHTA and CDR2 FQGNSA. This CDR3 is 13 amino acids long. V was clipped by 5 bases and J by 2 bases, with 9 bases between them. The CDR3 sequence: CASSLDGNYGYTF. The DNA of the CDR3 is TGTGCCAGCAGCCTGGACGGGAACTATGGCTACACCTTC.

This chain links TRBV9 with TRBJ2-4, with 8 bases identical to TRBD2. V was pared by 0 bases and J by 5 bases, with 10 bases of the junction left unmatched. This CDR3 contains 17 residues. The germline CDR1 and CDR2 sequences are SGDLS and YYNGEE. In DNA form, the CDR3 reads TGTGCCAGCAGCGTAGCTGAGGCGGGGGGAATCCAAAACATTCAGTACTTC. This gives the protein CASSVAEAGGIQNIQYF.

The genes are TRBV5-1 and TRBJ1-1; D gene uncertain. This CDR3 has 14 amino acids. The V gene's germline CDR1 is SGHRS and CDR2 YFSETQ. V was shortened by 2 bases and J by 5 bases, with 13 bases between the two germline ends. The CDR3 protein is CASSFEGIGTEAFF. DNA of the CDR3: TGCGCCAGCAGCTTTGAAGGAATCGGGACTGAAGCTTTCTTT.